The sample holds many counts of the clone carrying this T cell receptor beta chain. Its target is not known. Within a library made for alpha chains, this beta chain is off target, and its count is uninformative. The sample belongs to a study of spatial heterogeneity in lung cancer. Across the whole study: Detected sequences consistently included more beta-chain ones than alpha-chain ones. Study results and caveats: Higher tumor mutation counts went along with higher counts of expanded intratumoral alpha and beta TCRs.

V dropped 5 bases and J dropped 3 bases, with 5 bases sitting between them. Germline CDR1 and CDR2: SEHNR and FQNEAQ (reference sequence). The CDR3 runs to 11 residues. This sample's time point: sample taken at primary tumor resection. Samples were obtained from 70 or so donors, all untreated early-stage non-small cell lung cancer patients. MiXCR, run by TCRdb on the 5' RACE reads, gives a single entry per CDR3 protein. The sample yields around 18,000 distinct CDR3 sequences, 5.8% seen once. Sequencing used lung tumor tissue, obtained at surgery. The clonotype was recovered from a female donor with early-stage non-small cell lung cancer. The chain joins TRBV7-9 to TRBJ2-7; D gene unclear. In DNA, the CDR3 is TGTGCCAGCAGCCCCCTCTACGAGCAGTACTTC. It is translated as CASSPLYEQYF.